This T cell receptor beta chain originates from a study of blood T cell repertoires in COVID-19. Enrolment of Seattle patients took place during active infection, and they were followed longitudinally. The repertoire was sequenced with immunoSEQ multiplex PCR; TCRdb's copy has only in-frame clones and lacks some. The sample records 200,000 to 250,000 clones, about nine tenths being singletons. The specimen sequenced was peripheral blood. The receptor's source is a man in his fifties or sixties with COVID-19, enrolled during active disease.

The CDR3 here is CASSLVGTGGFYGYTF. The CDR3 DNA is TGTGCCAGCAGCTTAGTTGGGACAGGGGGTTTCTATGGCTACACCTTC. The chain has TRBV11-2 and TRBJ1-2, with TRBD1 matching over 11 bases. CDR1 and CDR2 (germline): SGHAT, FQNNGV. The J segment lost 4 bases and the V segment lost 1 base, leaving 5 bases of the junction unmatched. The CDR3 contains 16 residues.